The 8 T cell receptor beta chains below come from one sample, sequenced in a study of cytomegalovirus exposure and HLA in healthy donors. With 60 Vbeta and 13 Jbeta primers, the PCR was carried out. The repertoire was sequenced with immunoSEQ multiplex PCR; TCRdb's copy has only in-frame clones and lacks some. The sample yields about 160,000 clones, more than 65% seen once. Sequenced sample: PBMCs. These receptors were collected from a woman in her twenties or thirties in good health and CMV-seronegative.

CDR3 nucleotides: TGTGCCAGCAGTTTATCGGGACAGGGCGTTACCGGGGAGCTGTTTTTT. This codes for CASSLSGQGVTGELFF. The chain carries TRBV28 and TRBJ2-2; TRBD1 matches at 9 bases. Germline loops: CDR1 MDHEN, CDR2 SYDVKM. V lost 1 base, J lost 5 bases, and 5 bases stayed unmatched. The CDR3 spans 16 residues.

This clone was seen only a few times. This chain connects TRBV7-9 to TRBJ1-5; possibly TRBD1 for D (5 bases). The germline gives CDR1 SEHNR, CDR2 FQNEAQ (reference sequence). Trimming shortened V by 0 bases and J by 2 bases, and 17 bases separated the two germline ends. The CDR3 is 18 amino acids. CDR3 amino acids: CASSLASQGYRGNQPQHF. The DNA for the CDR3 is TGTGCCAGCAGCTTAGCCTCCCAGGGTTATAGGGGCAATCAGCCCCAGCATTTT.

This clone appeared a single time. The chain couples TRBV2 to TRBJ1-1; 7 nucleotides line up with TRBD1. The CDR3 contains 13 residues. Looked up from germline, CDR1 is SNHLY and CDR2 is FYNNEI. J gave up 5 bases and V 5 bases, and 5 bases lay outside the gene matches. In DNA, the CDR3 is TGTGCCAGCAGTCGAGGGGGCGAGACTGAAGCTTTCTTT. Its protein product is CASSRGGETEAFF.

This rearrangement joins TRBV5-1 to TRBJ2-7; TRBD2 agrees at 7 bases. The CDR3 totals 13 residues. V was pared by 4 bases and J by 4 bases, with 5 bases of the junction left unmatched. The V gene's germline CDR1 is SGHRS and CDR2 YFSETQ. CDR3 DNA sequence: TGCGCCAGCAGCCTAGCGGAACCATACGAGCAGTACTTC. It is translated as CASSLAEPYEQYF.

This sequence joins TRBV5-1 and TRBJ2-7; 10 bases fit TRBD1. J gave up 6 bases and V 4 bases, and 4 bases lay outside the gene matches. The CDR3 spans 13 residues. Looked up from germline, CDR1 is SGHRS and CDR2 is YFSETQ. CDR3 sequence (DNA): TGCGCCAGCAGCCCGGGACAGGGGACCGAGCAGTACTTC. Amino acid sequence: CASSPGQGTEQYF.

This clone has just a few counts. The rearrangement joins TRBV6-5 to TRBJ2-3; 8 nucleotides agree with TRBD1. V shed 7 bases, J shed 5 bases, and the junction held 8 bases outside the gene matches. The CDR3 has 14 amino acids. Germline CDR1 is MNHEY and CDR2 is SVGAGI. CDR3 in amino acids: CASNPWTGKDTQYF. The CDR3 nucleotides read TGTGCCAGCAACCCCTGGACAGGGAAAGATACGCAGTATTTT.

The chain carries TRBV7-2 and TRBJ2-2; 8 positions agree with TRBD1. Germline trimming cut 4 bases from V and 6 bases from J; bases unmatched to any gene: 7. The CDR3 sequence is 15 residues long. In germline, CDR1 is SGHTA, CDR2 FQGNSA. CDR3 region: CASSSYRGLAGELFF. CDR3 sequence (DNA): TGTGCCAGCAGCTCTTACAGGGGGTTGGCCGGGGAGCTGTTTTTT.

The CDR3 nucleotides are TGTGCCAGCAGAACTAGCGGGATCTCACGAGGGGCCAAAAACATTCAGTACTTC. Encoded protein: CASRTSGISRGAKNIQYF. V usage is TRBV28 and J usage is TRBJ2-4; 10 bases fit TRBD2. Per germline, CDR1 MDHEN and CDR2 SYDVKM. With 6 bases clipped from V and 1 base from J, the junction kept 12 bases outside the gene matches. This CDR3 contains 18 residues.